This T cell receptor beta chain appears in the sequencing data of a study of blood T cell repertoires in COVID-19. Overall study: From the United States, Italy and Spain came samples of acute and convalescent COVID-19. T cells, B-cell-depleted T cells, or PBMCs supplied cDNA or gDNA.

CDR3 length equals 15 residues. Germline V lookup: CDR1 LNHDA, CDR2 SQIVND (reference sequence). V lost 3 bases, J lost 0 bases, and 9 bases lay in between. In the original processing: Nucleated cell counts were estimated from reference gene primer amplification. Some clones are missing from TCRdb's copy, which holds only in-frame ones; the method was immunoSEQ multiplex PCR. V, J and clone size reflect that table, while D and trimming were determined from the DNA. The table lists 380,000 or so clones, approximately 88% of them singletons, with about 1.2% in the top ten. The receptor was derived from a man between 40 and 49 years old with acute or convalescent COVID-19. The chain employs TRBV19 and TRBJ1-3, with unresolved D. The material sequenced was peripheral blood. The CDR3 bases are TGTGCCAGTAGTATCGGAGAGAGCTCTGGAAACACCATATATTTT. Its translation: CASSIGESSGNTIYF.